This T cell receptor (beta chain) was identified during a study of OX40 agonist ivuxolimab in advanced cancers. Study at large: Ivuxolimab, an antibody that agonizes OX40 (CD134), was administered to the patients. Study-level results: Some nonresponders also had low normalized T-cell clonal expansion. Expanded clones tended on average to be more numerous among CD8+ T cells than CD4+.

The CDR3 contains 13 residues. Germline CDR1 reads MDHEN; CDR2 reads SYDVKM. V trimming: 4 bases; J trimming: 2 bases; junction bases outside the gene matches: 2. A word on this clone: Its antigen is as yet unknown.

Using immunoSEQ multiplex PCR, the repertoire was profiled, and TCRdb retains in-frame clones only, with some absent. The sample yields over 100,000 clones, around 93% seen once. Sequencing used CD4+ or CD8+ T cells sorted from blood, obtained in a trial of the OX40 agonist ivuxolimab. This rearrangement joins TRBV28 to TRBJ2-7; 7 positions agree with TRBD2. The sequence derives from an adult with an advanced solid tumor such as melanoma, head and neck, liver or kidney cancer. The DNA for the CDR3 is TGTGCCAGCAGTTCGGGACTAACCTACGAGCAGTACTTC. Its protein product is CASSSGLTYEQYF.